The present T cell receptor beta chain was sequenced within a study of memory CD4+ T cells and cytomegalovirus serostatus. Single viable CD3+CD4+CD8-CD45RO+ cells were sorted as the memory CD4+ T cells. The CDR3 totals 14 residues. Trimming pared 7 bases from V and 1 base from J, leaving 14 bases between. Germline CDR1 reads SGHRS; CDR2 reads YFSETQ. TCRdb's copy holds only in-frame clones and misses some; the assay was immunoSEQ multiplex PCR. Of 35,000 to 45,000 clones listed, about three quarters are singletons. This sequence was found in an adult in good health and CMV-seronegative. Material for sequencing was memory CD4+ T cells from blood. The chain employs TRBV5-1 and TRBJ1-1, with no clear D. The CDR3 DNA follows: TGCGCCAGCGGGCCGGGATTCTCGAACACTGAAGCTTTCTTT. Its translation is CASGPGFSNTEAFF.